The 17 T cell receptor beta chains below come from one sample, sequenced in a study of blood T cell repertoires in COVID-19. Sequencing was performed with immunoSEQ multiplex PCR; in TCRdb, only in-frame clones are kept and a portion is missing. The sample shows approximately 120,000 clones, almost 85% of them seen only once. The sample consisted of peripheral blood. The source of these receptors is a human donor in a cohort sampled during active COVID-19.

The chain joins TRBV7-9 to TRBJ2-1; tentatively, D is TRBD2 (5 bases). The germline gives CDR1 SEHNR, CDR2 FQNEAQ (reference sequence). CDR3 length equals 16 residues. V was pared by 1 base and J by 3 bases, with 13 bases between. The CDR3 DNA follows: TGTGCCAGCAGCTTAGGGACTTGGAACAACTACAATGAGCAGTTCTTC. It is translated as CASSLGTWNNYNEQFF.

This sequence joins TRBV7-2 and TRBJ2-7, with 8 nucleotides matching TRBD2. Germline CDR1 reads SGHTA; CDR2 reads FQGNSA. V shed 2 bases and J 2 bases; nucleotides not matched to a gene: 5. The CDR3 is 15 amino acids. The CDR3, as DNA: TGTGCCAGCAGCTTACGGAACGGGGGGGCCTACGAGCAGTACTTC. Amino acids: CASSLRNGGAYEQYF.

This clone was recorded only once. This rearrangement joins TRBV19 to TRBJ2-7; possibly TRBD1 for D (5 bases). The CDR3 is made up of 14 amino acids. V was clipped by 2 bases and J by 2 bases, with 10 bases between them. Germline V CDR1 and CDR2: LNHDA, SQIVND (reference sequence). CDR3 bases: TGTGCCAGTAGTATACTTCACAGGACCTACGAGCAGTACTTC. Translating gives CASSILHRTYEQYF.

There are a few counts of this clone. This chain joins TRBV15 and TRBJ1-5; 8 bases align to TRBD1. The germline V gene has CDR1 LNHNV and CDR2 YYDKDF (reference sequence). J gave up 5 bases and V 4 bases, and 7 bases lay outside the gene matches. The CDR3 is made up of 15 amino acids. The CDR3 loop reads CATSIQGTGDQPQHF. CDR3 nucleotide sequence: TGTGCCACCAGCATCCAAGGGACAGGCGATCAGCCCCAGCATTTT. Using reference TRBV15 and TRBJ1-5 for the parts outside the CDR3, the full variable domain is DAMVIQNPRYQVTQFGKPVTLSCSQTLNHNVMYWYQQKSSQAPKLLFHYYDKDFNNEADTPDNFQSRRPNTSFCFLDIRSPGLGDTAMYLCATSIQGTGDQPQHFGDGTRLSIL.

This CDR3 reads CASSLEVLAGIEQYF. The CDR3 bases are TGTGCCAGCAGCTTAGAGGTGCTAGCGGGGATCGAGCAGTACTTC. This chain joins TRBV7-9 and TRBJ2-7; 9 bases line up with TRBD2. The CDR3 contains 15 residues. Germline V gives CDR1 SEHNR, CDR2 FQNEAQ (reference sequence). After removal of 1 base from V and 6 bases from J, the junction contained 7 bases not matched to a gene.

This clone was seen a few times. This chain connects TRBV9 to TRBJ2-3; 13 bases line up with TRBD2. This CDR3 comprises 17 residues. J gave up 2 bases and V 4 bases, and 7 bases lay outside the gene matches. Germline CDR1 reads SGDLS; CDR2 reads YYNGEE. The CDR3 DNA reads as TGTGCCAGCAGCCTAACTAGCGGGGGGGGCCCCACAGATACGCAGTATTTT. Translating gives CASSLTSGGGPTDTQYF.

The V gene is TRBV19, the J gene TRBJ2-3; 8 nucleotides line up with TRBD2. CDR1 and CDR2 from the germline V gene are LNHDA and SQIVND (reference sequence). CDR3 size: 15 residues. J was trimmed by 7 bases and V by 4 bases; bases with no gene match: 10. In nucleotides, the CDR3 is TGTGCCAGTAGTAGAGGCGGCGGGGGGTCAAATACGCAGTATTTT. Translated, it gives CASSRGGGGSNTQYF.

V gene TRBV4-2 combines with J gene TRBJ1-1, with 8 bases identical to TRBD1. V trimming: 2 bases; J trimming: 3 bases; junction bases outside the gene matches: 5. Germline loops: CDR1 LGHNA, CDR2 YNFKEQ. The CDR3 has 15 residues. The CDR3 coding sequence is TGTGCCAGCAGCCAAAGGATGACAGGGGACACTGAAGCTTTCTTT. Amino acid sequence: CASSQRMTGDTEAFF.

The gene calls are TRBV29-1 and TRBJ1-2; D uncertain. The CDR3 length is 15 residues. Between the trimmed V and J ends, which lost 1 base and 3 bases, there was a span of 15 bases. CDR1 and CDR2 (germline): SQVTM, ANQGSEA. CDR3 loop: CSVEGFEGMDYGYTF. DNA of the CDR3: TGCAGCGTTGAAGGGTTCGAGGGTATGGACTATGGCTACACCTTC. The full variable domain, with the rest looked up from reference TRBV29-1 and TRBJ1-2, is SAVISQKPSRDICQRGTSLTIQCQVDSQVTMMFWYRQQPGQSLTLIATANQGSEATYESGFVIDKFPISRPNLTFSTLTVSNMSPEDSSIYLCSVEGFEGMDYGYTFGSGTRLTVV.

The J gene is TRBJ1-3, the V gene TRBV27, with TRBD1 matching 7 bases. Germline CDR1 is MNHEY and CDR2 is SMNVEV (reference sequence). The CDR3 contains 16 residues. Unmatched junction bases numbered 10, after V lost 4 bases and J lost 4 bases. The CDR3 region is CASSSTGRIRGNTIYF. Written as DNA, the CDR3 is TGTGCCAGCAGTTCGACAGGGAGGATAAGGGGAAACACCATATATTTT.

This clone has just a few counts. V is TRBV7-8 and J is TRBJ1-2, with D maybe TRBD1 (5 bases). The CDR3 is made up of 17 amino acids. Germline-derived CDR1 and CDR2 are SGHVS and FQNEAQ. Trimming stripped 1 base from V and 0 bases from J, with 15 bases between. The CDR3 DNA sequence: TGTGCCAGCAGCTTAGGCGGTCGGGGGAGATCTAACTATGGCTACACCTTC. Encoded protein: CASSLGGRGRSNYGYTF.

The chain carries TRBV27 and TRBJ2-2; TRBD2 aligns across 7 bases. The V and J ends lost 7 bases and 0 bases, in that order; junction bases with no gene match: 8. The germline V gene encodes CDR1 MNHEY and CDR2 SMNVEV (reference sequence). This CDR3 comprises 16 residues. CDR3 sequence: CASNYLAETNTGELFF. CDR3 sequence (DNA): TGTGCCAGCAACTATCTAGCGGAAACGAACACCGGGGAGCTGTTTTTT.

This CDR3 reads CASSPSNRGLNTGELFF. In nucleotides, the CDR3 is TGTGCCAGCAGCCCGTCGAACAGGGGCCTGAACACCGGGGAGCTGTTTTTT. This chain connects TRBV7-3 to TRBJ2-2; 7 bases line up with TRBD1. The J segment lost 1 base and the V segment lost 5 bases, leaving 10 bases of the junction unmatched. Germline V CDR1 and CDR2: SGHTA, FQGTGA. This CDR3 contains 17 residues. The full variable domain, in which reference TRBV7-3 and TRBJ2-2 provide the parts outside the CDR3, is GAGVSQTPSNKVTEKGKYVELRCDPISGHTALYWYRQSLGQGPEFLIYFQGTGAADDSGLPNDRFFAVRPEGSVSTLKIQRTERGDSAVYLCASSPSNRGLNTGELFFGEGSRLTVL.

For the CDR3, the DNA is TGTGCCAGCAGGGGCGAACAGGGGAGCTCCTACGAGCAGTACTTC. As protein: CASRGEQGSSYEQYF. The V gene is TRBV5-4, the J gene TRBJ2-7; TRBD1 agrees at 7 bases. Germline CDR1 is SGHNT and CDR2 is YYREEE (reference sequence). This CDR3 has 15 residues. Germline trimming cut 5 bases from V and 0 bases from J; bases unmatched to any gene: 8.

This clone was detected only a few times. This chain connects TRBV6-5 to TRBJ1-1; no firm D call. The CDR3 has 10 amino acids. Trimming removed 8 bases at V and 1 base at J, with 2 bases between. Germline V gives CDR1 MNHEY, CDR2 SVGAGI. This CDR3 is CASRNTEAFF. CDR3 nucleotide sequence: TGTGCCAGCCGGAACACTGAAGCTTTCTTT.

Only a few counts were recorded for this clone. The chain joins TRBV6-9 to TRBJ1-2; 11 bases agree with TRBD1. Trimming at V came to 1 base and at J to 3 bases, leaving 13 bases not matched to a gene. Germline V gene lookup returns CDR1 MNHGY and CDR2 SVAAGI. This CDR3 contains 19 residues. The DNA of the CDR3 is TGTGCCAGCAGTTATTTCAAGAGGGACAGGGGGATTGGGTACTATGGCTACACCTTC. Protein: CASSYFKRDRGIGYYGYTF.

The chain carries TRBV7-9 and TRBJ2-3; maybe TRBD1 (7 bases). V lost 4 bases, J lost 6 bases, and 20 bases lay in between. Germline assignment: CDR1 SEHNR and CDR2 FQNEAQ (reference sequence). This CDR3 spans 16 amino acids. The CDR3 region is CASSSTDRTEGDTQYF. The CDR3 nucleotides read TGTGCCAGCAGCTCGACGGACAGGACGGAGGGGGATACGCAGTATTTT.